This entry lists 7 T cell receptor beta chains sequenced from one sample in a study of shared clonotypes between healthy human individuals. Libraries were prepared by immunoSEQ multiplex PCR; TCRdb keeps only in-frame clonotypes and omits some of them. The repertoire holds 1.6 million or so clones, with 98% to 99% as singletons. The sequencing input was naive CD4+ T cells sorted from blood. Subset of the sample: CD45RA+ positively selected. The receptors stem from a man aged 30 to 39 in good health.

This clone has just a few counts. The genes are TRBV20-1 and TRBJ1-4; D uncertain. The CDR3 totals 11 residues. Germline V gene sequence: CDR1 DFQATT, CDR2 SNEGSKA (reference sequence). Trimming took off 6 bases at V and 7 bases at J, with 9 bases between the two ends. The CDR3 reads CSARIGEKLFF. The DNA for the CDR3 is TGCAGTGCGCGGATTGGTGAAAAACTGTTTTTT.

To note about this clone: Other DNA variants within this sample encode the same CDR3. The rearrangement links TRBV9 to TRBJ2-1; 8 positions match TRBD2. V gave up 1 base and J gave up 4 bases; unmatched junction bases: 7. Germline CDR1 and CDR2: SGDLS and YYNGEE. The CDR3 extends over 16 amino acids. For the CDR3, the DNA is TGTGCCAGCAGCGTATTAGGACTAGCAGATTACAATGAGCAGTTCTTC. Protein sequence: CASSVLGLADYNEQFF.

The V call is TRBV11-2, the J call TRBJ2-1; D unclear. CDR1 and CDR2 from the germline V gene are SGHAT and FQNNGV. V was shortened by 4 bases and J by 10 bases, with 17 bases between the two germline ends. The CDR3 sequence is 14 residues long. The CDR3 reads CASSSINGHLEQFF. The CDR3 coding sequence is TGTGCCAGCAGCTCAATAAATGGCCACCTGGAGCAGTTCTTC.

The rearrangement links TRBV10-3 to TRBJ2-1; no definite D call. The CDR3 is made up of 19 amino acids. Germline CDR1 is ENHRY and CDR2 is SYGVKD. V was cut by 11 bases and J by 5 bases, with 34 bases left in between. The CDR3 DNA is TGTGCCTCCACAAACCCACCCGGGTCTGGGATCCCTACCCACAATGAGCAGTTCTTC. This translates into CASTNPPGSGIPTHNEQFF.

The V call is TRBV28, the J call TRBJ1-2, with D possibly TRBD1 on 6 matching bases. Germline V gene lookup returns CDR1 MDHEN and CDR2 SYDVKM. V gave up 5 bases and J gave up 5 bases, with 9 bases separating them. This CDR3 has 12 amino acids. CDR3 residues: CASSMTGYGYTF. CDR3 in DNA: TGTGCCAGCAGTATGACAGGATATGGCTACACCTTC.

The CDR3 protein is CASSLVGYGNEQFF. CDR3 nucleotides: TGTGCCAGCAGCTTAGTAGGGTACGGCAATGAGCAGTTCTTC. The gene calls are TRBV7-8 and TRBJ2-1, with D uncertain. The CDR3 is 14 residues long. Germline CDR1 and CDR2: SGHVS and FQNEAQ. V dropped 1 base and J dropped 6 bases, with 10 bases sitting between them.

Worth noting for this clone: This specimen includes other DNA sequences encoding the same CDR3. CDR3 amino acids: CASSVGTYNEQFF. CDR3 DNA sequence: TGTGCCAGCAGCGTAGGCACTTACAATGAGCAGTTCTTC. This chain uses TRBV9 with TRBJ2-1; no clear D gene. This CDR3 has 13 amino acids. The germline V gene has CDR1 SGDLS and CDR2 YYNGEE. Deletions cut 0 bases from V and 4 bases from J, with 5 bases between.